This TCR beta chain was recovered during a study of blood T cell repertoires in COVID-19. Clones were sequenced by immunoSEQ multiplex PCR, and TCRdb holds only the in-frame ones, with some missing. The table lists around 160,000 clones, around four fifths of them singletons, with around 3.1% in the top ten. This clone was observed a few times. The CDR3 consists of 15 residues. V trimming: 4 bases; J trimming: 5 bases; junction bases outside the gene matches: 8. Germline V lookup: CDR1 LGHDT, CDR2 YNNKEL (reference sequence). Sequencing input: peripheral blood. The sequence derives from a woman between 40 and 55 years old with active or convalescent COVID-19. The rearrangement uses TRBV3-1 (or the pseudogene TRBV3-2) and TRBJ2-7; 10 bases align to TRBD1. The chain's CDR3 is CASSRVGDRGHEQYF. CDR3 nucleotide sequence: TGTGCCAGCAGCCGCGTTGGGGACAGGGGACACGAGCAGTACTTC.